The entry below describes one TCR beta chain. This entry belongs to a study of shared clonotypes between healthy human individuals. The test was conducted at deep level. Unsorted PBMC DNA went through sequencing on ten immunoSEQ deep assay plates. The table came from immunoSEQ multiplex PCR; TCRdb's copy has only in-frame clones and leaves some out. The repertoire includes about 450,000 clones, 79% of them detected once, and more than 10% sits in the top ten. Germline V gene data show CDR1 as MNHNS and CDR2 as SASEGT. V was clipped by 6 bases and J by 0 bases, with 6 bases between them. The CDR3 has 12 amino acids. The donor population consisted of healthy HIV-negative adults with no recent acute infections or vaccinations.

This receptor was taken from a woman aged 40 to 50 in good health. Some clones in this sample may be carry-over from other donors' samples. Sequencing used PBMCs. The chain combines TRBV6-1 with TRBJ2-7, with D unresolved. Here the CDR3 DNA reads TGTGCCAGCAGCGAGTTCTCCTACGAGCAGTACTTC. Protein product: CASSEFSYEQYF.